The clone carrying this T cell receptor (beta chain) was seen many times. Its antigen is as yet unknown. The data were obtained in a study of identical twins. Findings and caveats of the study: The study found excess low generation probability among twin-shared out-of-frame alpha sequences.

Losses at the gene ends were 2 bases for V and 1 base for J; bases not matched to a gene: 8. The CDR3 has 16 amino acids. Germline-derived CDR1 and CDR2 are MNHEY and SVGEGT. MiXCR, applied by TCRdb to the 5' RACE reads, yields one record per CDR3 protein. The repertoire consists of hundreds of thousands of distinct CDR3 sequences, with 9% to 15% occurring once and the leading ten covering around 1.6%. Each donor (without exception) was a healthy Caucasian. These data were likewise used in another study, on yellow fever vaccine responses in identical twins.

Sequenced sample: PBMCs. V and J are TRBV6-2 or TRBV6-3 and TRBJ2-7, with TRBD1 matching over 7 bases. This TCR was recovered from a woman aged 18-29 years in good health. In DNA, the CDR3 is TGTGCCAGCAGTTACGGACAGGCCTCTATTTCCTACGAGCAGTACTTC. This codes for CASSYGQASISYEQYF.